The text below deals with one T cell receptor beta chain. The junction and the germline gene differ at one end; a read error may be behind it. This specimen comes from a study of molecular identifiers for immune sequencing clone quantification. Methods described previously, with TCR primers listed, were used for bulk TCR libraries. TCRdb recomputed calls from the PCR reads with MiXCR, one row per CDR3 protein. Of roughly 100,000 distinct CDR3 sequences listed, 30% to 35% are singletons. Naive CD8 T cells were picked out by sorting for CD8+CD4-CCR7+CD45RA+. The CDR3 runs 12 residues. The germline CDR1 and CDR2 sequences are MNHEY and SVGAGI.

Source material: naive CD8+ T cells from blood, with Jurkat cell RNA spiked in. Noted subset: FACS-sorted CD8+CD4-CCR7+CD45RA+ naive T cells. This clonotype originated in a human donor in good health. Some libraries in this study had Jurkat cell RNA spiked in. The chain couples TRBV6-5 to TRBJ2-2, with a possible D match to TRBD2 (5 bases). CDR3 in amino acids: CASSMESGELIF. DNA for the CDR3: TGTGCCAGCAGCATGGAGTCCGGGGAGCTGATTTTT.